The 28 T cell receptor beta chains in this list originate from one sample, sequenced in a study of blood T cell dynamics during melanoma immunotherapy. Measured with immunoSEQ multiplex PCR; TCRdb has only the in-frame clones, and not every one. The repertoire holds 9,100 or so clones, 70% to 90% seen once, with over 8.5% in the top ten. Time point defined: pre-treatment baseline. Specimen: blood, collected from a patient treated with checkpoint blockade. The receptors stem from a human donor with melanoma.

The rearrangement links TRBV6-5 to TRBJ2-7; D may be TRBD1 (6 bases). The CDR3 is 12 amino acids. Trimming pared 6 bases from V and 6 bases from J, leaving 12 bases between. CDR1 and CDR2 (germline): MNHEY, SVGAGI. The CDR3 reads CASRRGQLEQYF. The CDR3, as DNA: TGTGCCAGCAGGCGAGGACAGCTCGAGCAGTACTTC.

The chain combines TRBV5-1 with TRBJ1-1; D gene ambiguous. This CDR3 comprises 11 residues. V was shortened by 0 bases and J by 7 bases, with 4 bases between the two germline ends. Germline V CDR1 and CDR2: SGHRS, YFSETQ. CDR3 amino acids: CASSLGGEAFF. CDR3 sequence (DNA): TGCGCCAGCAGCTTGGGGGGTGAAGCTTTCTTT.

The genes are TRBV28 and TRBJ1-1; TRBD1 matches 11 bases. The CDR3 is 17 amino acids. V was clipped by 6 bases and J by 3 bases; unmatched bases: 12. The V gene's germline CDR1 is MDHEN and CDR2 SYDVKM. This CDR3 reads CASSGGPGQGDHTEAFF. CDR3 nucleotide sequence: TGTGCCAGCAGCGGGGGACCGGGACAGGGGGACCACACTGAAGCTTTCTTT.

The V and J genes are TRBV5-1 and TRBJ1-5; a weak D match, TRBD1 (6 bases). Germline values: CDR1 SGHRS, CDR2 YFSETQ. Trimming cost V 1 base and J 6 bases, with 14 bases left between them. The CDR3 extends over 15 amino acids. CDR3 nucleotide sequence: TGCGCCAGCAGCTTGACAGGGAATGGCGGTCAGCCCCAGCATTTT. Amino acid sequence: CASSLTGNGGQPQHF. Together with reference TRBV5-1 and TRBJ1-5, the CDR3 gives the full variable domain: KAGVTQTPRYLIKTRGQQVTLSCSPISGHRSVSWYQQTPGQGLQFLFEYFSETQRNKGNFPGRFSGRQFSNSRSEMNVSTLELGDSALYLCASSLTGNGGQPQHFGDGTRLSIL.

The gene calls are TRBV2 and TRBJ2-3; D may be TRBD1 (5 bases). With 3 bases removed from V and 3 bases from J, the gap between germline ends came to 10 bases. From germline, CDR1 is SNHLY and CDR2 FYNNEI. The CDR3 runs to 14 residues. DNA of the CDR3: TGTGCCAGCAGTGAGGGTCAGGGAACAGATACGCAGTATTTT. This codes for CASSEGQGTDTQYF. The whole variable domain, remainder taken from reference TRBV2 and TRBJ2-3, is EPEVTQTPSHQVTQMGQEVILRCVPISNHLYFYWYRQILGQKVEFLVSFYNNEISEKSEIFDDQFSVERPDGSNFTLKIRSTKLEDSAMYFCASSEGQGTDTQYFGPGTRLTVL.

This clone was seen more than once but under ten times. The V call is TRBV19, the J call TRBJ1-1; 8 nucleotides align to TRBD1. Looked up from germline, CDR1 is LNHDA and CDR2 is SQIVND (reference sequence). The CDR3 has 12 amino acids. Trimming at V came to 3 bases and at J to 6 bases, leaving 0 bases not matched to a gene. Written as DNA, the CDR3 is TGTGCCAGTAGTATGGACAGGGCTGAAGCTTTCTTT. Encoded protein: CASSMDRAEAFF.

V gene TRBV30 combines with J gene TRBJ2-2, with a weak D call TRBD1 (6 bases). From germline, CDR1 is GTSNPN and CDR2 SVGIG (reference sequence). The CDR3 is 14 residues long. Trimming removed 6 bases from V and 8 bases from J, with 19 bases in between. CDR3 residues: CACGTQDYLGELFF. Written as DNA, the CDR3 is TGTGCCTGCGGGACACAAGATTATCTAGGGGAGCTGTTTTTT. The entire variable domain, with the rest obtained from reference TRBV30 and TRBJ2-2, is as follows: SQTIHQWPATLVQPVGSPLSLECTVEGTSNPNLYWYRQAAGRGLQLLFYSVGIGQISSEVPQNLSASRPQDRQFILSSKKLLLSDSGFYLCACGTQDYLGELFFGEGSRLTVL.

V usage is TRBV7-9 and J usage is TRBJ2-5, with 11 bases matching TRBD2. Germline V gene sequence: CDR1 SEHNR, CDR2 FQNEAQ (reference sequence). J lost 5 bases, V lost 6 bases, and 8 bases had no gene match. The CDR3 is 15 residues long. CDR3: CASRDSGGARETQYF. The CDR3 coding sequence is TGTGCCAGCAGGGATAGCGGGGGGGCTCGGGAGACCCAGTACTTC.

This clone was seen just once. The chain employs TRBV6-6 and TRBJ1-1, with D tentatively TRBD1 (5 bases). Trimming took 7 bases from V and 1 from J, leaving 10 bases between them. The length of the CDR3 is 13 residues. Germline V CDR1 and CDR2: MNHNY, SVGAGI (reference sequence). CDR3 bases: TGTGCCAGCACTCGACAGACGAACACTGAAGCTTTCTTT. Protein sequence: CASTRQTNTEAFF.

This sequence joins TRBV7-8 and TRBJ1-6, with a weak D call TRBD1 (5 bases). This CDR3 has 14 amino acids. V gave up 8 bases and J gave up 7 bases, with 15 bases separating them. CDR1 is SGHVS, CDR2 FQNEAQ, per germline. CDR3 coding DNA: TGTGCCAGCCGTACCGACAGTCTCAATTCACCCCTCCACTTT. Amino acids: CASRTDSLNSPLHF.

The CDR3 region is CAWGKGLAGGGDIQYF. DNA of the CDR3: TGTGCCTGGGGAAAGGGACTAGCGGGGGGCGGGGACATTCAGTACTTC. This chain links TRBV30 with TRBJ2-4; 15 bases agree with TRBD2. The germline V gene has CDR1 GTSNPN and CDR2 SVGIG (reference sequence). Germline trimming cut 5 bases from V and 8 bases from J; bases unmatched to any gene: 10. This CDR3 has 16 residues. Filled out from reference TRBV30 and TRBJ2-4, the complete variable domain reads SQTIHQWPATLVQPVGSPLSLECTVEGTSNPNLYWYRQAAGRGLQLLFYSVGIGQISSEVPQNLSASRPQDRQFILSSKKLLLSDSGFYLCAWGKGLAGGGDIQYFGAGTRLSVL.

This chain joins TRBV30 and TRBJ1-1; 7 positions agree with TRBD1. The CDR3 consists of 15 residues. Germline-derived CDR1 and CDR2 are GTSNPN and SVGIG (reference sequence). J was trimmed by 0 bases and V by 3 bases; bases with no gene match: 7. This chain's CDR3 is CAWSPTGPMNTEAFF. DNA for the CDR3: TGTGCCTGGAGCCCGACAGGGCCGATGAACACTGAAGCTTTCTTT. Full variable domain (missing parts from reference TRBV30 and TRBJ1-1): SQTIHQWPATLVQPVGSPLSLECTVEGTSNPNLYWYRQAAGRGLQLLFYSVGIGQISSEVPQNLSASRPQDRQFILSSKKLLLSDSGFYLCAWSPTGPMNTEAFFGQGTRLTVV.

V and J are TRBV7-2 and TRBJ1-5, with a possible D match to TRBD1 (6 bases). CDR1 SGHTA and CDR2 FQGNSA come from the germline V gene. V was shortened by 1 base and J by 3 bases, with 10 bases between the two germline ends. The CDR3 extends over 15 amino acids. CDR3 protein: CASSLDTGFNQPQHF. CDR3 nucleotide sequence: TGTGCCAGCAGCTTAGACACAGGGTTCAATCAGCCCCAGCATTTT.

This clone was detected only a few times. The chain recombines TRBV5-1 with TRBJ1-1; D not certain. Trimming cost V 4 bases and J 5 bases, with 15 bases left between them. The CDR3 is 14 amino acids. Germline-derived CDR1 and CDR2 are SGHRS and YFSETQ. This chain's CDR3 is CASSPTGYGTEAFF. CDR3 in DNA: TGCGCCAGCAGCCCAACGGGCTACGGGACTGAAGCTTTCTTT.

The V and J genes are TRBV5-4 and TRBJ2-5; 13 nucleotides line up with TRBD2. V shed 4 bases, J shed 1 base, and the junction held 4 bases outside the gene matches. The length of the CDR3 is 16 residues. Germline loops: CDR1 SGHNT, CDR2 YYREEE (reference sequence). CDR3 region: CASSTRLAGGQETQYF. DNA of the CDR3: TGTGCCAGCAGCACCAGACTAGCGGGGGGCCAAGAGACCCAGTACTTC.

This chain uses TRBV30 with TRBJ2-4; D might be TRBD1 or TRBD2, each matching 5 bases. The germline V gene has CDR1 GTSNPN and CDR2 SVGIG (reference sequence). V shed 5 bases and J shed 6 bases, with 11 bases lying between them. The length of the CDR3 is 12 residues. In DNA form, the CDR3 reads TGTGCCTGGGGGGGTCTTGGAAACATTCAGTACTTC. Its translation is CAWGGLGNIQYF.

V usage is TRBV6-4 and J usage is TRBJ1-2; D perhaps matches TRBD1 (6 bases). Germline loops: CDR1 MRHNA, CDR2 SNTAGT. Trimming shortened V by 8 bases and J by 0 bases, and 10 bases separated the two germline ends. The CDR3 spans 13 residues. CDR3 in amino acids: CASRRGTNYGYTF. In nucleotides, the CDR3 is TGTGCCAGCCGGAGGGGGACTAACTATGGCTACACCTTC.

The V call is TRBV30, the J call TRBJ1-2; maybe TRBD1 (5 bases). Per germline, CDR1 GTSNPN and CDR2 SVGIG (reference sequence). This CDR3 contains 11 residues. The CDR3 DNA reads TGTGCTGAGGGGAGGAGGGATGGCTACACCTTC. Its translation is CAEGRRDGYTF.

The gene calls are TRBV19 and TRBJ1-5, with 9 nucleotides matching TRBD1. Trimming cost V 3 bases and J 4 bases; bases outside gene matches: 10. Per germline, CDR1 LNHDA and CDR2 SQIVND (reference sequence). The CDR3 length is 17 residues. CDR3 bases: TGTGCCAGTAGTATCTATTCTGGGACAGGGTGGAATCAGCCCCAGCATTTT. Residues: CASSIYSGTGWNQPQHF. Full variable domain (remainder filled in from reference TRBV19 and TRBJ1-5): DGGITQSPKYLFRKEGQNVTLSCEQNLNHDAMYWYRQDPGQGLRLIYYSQIVNDFQKGDIAEGYSVSREKKESFPLTVTSAQKNPTAFYLCASSIYSGTGWNQPQHFGDGTRLSIL.

This chain joins TRBV18 and TRBJ2-7; 8 bases line up with TRBD1. CDR1 and CDR2 from the germline V gene are KGHSH and LQKENI. The CDR3 has 14 residues. V shed 3 bases, J shed 9 bases, and the junction held 10 bases outside the gene matches. The chain's CDR3 is CASSPPNGQGGQYF. The CDR3 DNA follows: TGTGCCAGCTCACCCCCGAATGGACAGGGCGGGCAGTACTTC.

The chain links TRBV7-2 to TRBJ2-5; no clear D gene. The J call may be incorrect, as the DNA end agrees better with TRBJ2-7. Germline CDR1 reads SGHTA; CDR2 reads FQGNSA. The CDR3 spans 14 residues. The CDR3 sequence: CASSFPPPSAEQYF. CDR3 nucleotide sequence: TGTGCCAGCAGCTTCCCTCCCCCCTCTGCCGAGCAGTACTTC.

The V gene is TRBV9, the J gene TRBJ2-3; D perhaps matches TRBD1 (5 bases). Looked up from germline, CDR1 is SGDLS and CDR2 is YYNGEE. The V end was cut by 4 bases, the J end by 4 bases, with 13 bases between. The CDR3 length is 14 residues. CDR3 nucleotides: TGTGCCAGCAGCACTTCAGGGAAGGCAGATACGCAGTATTTT. It specifies CASSTSGKADTQYF.

This chain links TRBV5-1 with TRBJ2-5, with TRBD2 identical over 14 bases. V dropped 6 bases and J dropped 5; count of bases not matched to a gene: 9. This CDR3 is 16 amino acids long. The germline V gene has CDR1 SGHRS and CDR2 YFSETQ. In DNA form, the CDR3 reads TGCGCCAGCAAGACTAGCGGGGGGGCCGTGAGGGAGACCCAGTACTTC. Translation gives CASKTSGGAVRETQYF.

The CDR3 nucleotides are TGTGCCACCAGCCGGCAGCGAGCAGATACGCAGTATTTT. Encoded protein: CATSRQRADTQYF. The J gene is TRBJ2-3, the V gene TRBV15; D gene ambiguous. V was clipped by 5 bases and J by 4 bases, with 10 bases between them. The germline V gene has CDR1 LNHNV and CDR2 YYDKDF (reference sequence). This CDR3 is 13 amino acids long.

The J gene is TRBJ2-1, the V gene TRBV4-1; TRBD1 agrees at 10 bases. There are 13 residues in the CDR3. Germline V gene data show CDR1 as MGHRA and CDR2 as YSYEKL. The ends lost 8 bases at V and 6 bases at J; junction bases unmatched: 4. CDR3 residues: CASHGTGANEQFF. The CDR3 region has the DNA TGCGCCAGCCATGGGACAGGGGCCAATGAGCAGTTCTTC.

V usage is TRBV10-1 and J usage is TRBJ2-7; D might be TRBD1 (5 bases). This CDR3 region has 11 residues. The germline V gene has CDR1 WNHNN and CDR2 SYGVQD (reference sequence). V dropped 7 bases and J dropped 3 bases, with 7 bases sitting between them. In DNA, the CDR3 is TGCGCCAGCAAGGGGAACTACGAGCAGTACTTC. It is translated as CASKGNYEQYF.

The J gene is TRBJ2-7, the V gene TRBV5-5; tentative D call: TRBD2 (6 bases). Trimming pared 2 bases from V and 6 bases from J, leaving 12 bases between. This CDR3 contains 13 residues. Germline V gene sequence: CDR1 SGHKS, CDR2 YYEKEE (reference sequence). CDR3 DNA: TGTGCCAGCAGCTTCGGAGGGTCTTCCGAGCAGTACTTC. Amino acid sequence: CASSFGGSSEQYF.

This chain connects TRBV13 to TRBJ2-7, with D tentatively TRBD1 (6 bases). V was trimmed by 5 bases and J by 3 bases, leaving 14 bases between them. The germline V gene has CDR1 PRHDT and CDR2 FYEKMQ (reference sequence). The CDR3 length is 14 residues. CDR3 residues: CASSIRGTVYEQYF. The DNA of the CDR3 is TGTGCCAGCAGCATCAGGGGCACAGTCTACGAGCAGTACTTC.